This T cell receptor (beta chain) was retrieved from a study of regulatory T cells in long-lasting Graves disease. Study results and limitations: Patients with persistent disease shared 2,700 or so public clonotypes, outpacing the approximately 870 shared by new patients. Accuracy could have been hurt by small sample size.

This clonotype was seen only a few times. Its target is not known. Deletions cut 3 bases from V and 4 bases from J, with 15 bases between. There are 15 residues in the CDR3. Germline CDR1 SGHTA, CDR2 FQGNSA. Libraries of TCR beta came from iRepertoire HTBI primers plus Arm-PCR of CDR3 regions. Using its own MiXCR run on the multiplex PCR reads, TCRdb lists one record per CDR3 protein. The table shows about 460,000 distinct CDR3 sequences, with about 20% occurring only once. The time point was: persistent/refractory GD, antithyroid drugs over 5 years with positive TRAb. Construction of the TCR library relied on RNA isolated from PBMCs.

The V call is TRBV7-2, the J call TRBJ2-5, with TRBD1 as a possible D gene (6 bases). The sequenced sample was peripheral blood mononuclear cells (PBMCs), obtained when the disease was refractory, from a patient treated with antithyroid drugs. The clonotype was recovered from a female donor with Graves disease. Written as DNA, the CDR3 is TGTGCCAGCAGCTTGATACAGGGTATGAGAGAGACCCAGTACTTC. This encodes CASSLIQGMRETQYF.